These 9 T cell receptor beta chains originate from one sample sequenced in a study of identical twins. TCRdb independently ran MiXCR on the 5' RACE reads; one entry per CDR3 protein. Altogether fewer than 450,000 distinct CDR3 sequences are present, roughly 9% being singletons, with the ten largest covering under 9.5%. Sequencing was carried out using naive T cells sorted from blood. Source of these receptors: a woman between 45 and 65 years old in good health.

The chain recombines TRBV5-1 with TRBJ2-7; 7 nucleotides agree with TRBD1. This CDR3 has 15 amino acids. CDR1 and CDR2 from the germline V gene are SGHRS and YFSETQ. With V trimmed by 1 base and J by 3 bases, 7 bases remained unmatched. The CDR3 spells CASSLLSSGGYEQYF. The CDR3 DNA reads as TGCGCCAGCAGCTTGTTAAGTTCAGGGGGCTACGAGCAGTACTTC.

Many counts were recorded for this clonotype. The gene calls are TRBV6-5 and TRBJ2-1; 7 bases align to TRBD2. V lost 3 bases to trimming and J lost 5 bases; unmatched junction nucleotides: 1. Germline-derived CDR1 and CDR2 are MNHEY and SVGAGI. CDR3 length: 13 amino acids. In DNA, the CDR3 is TGTGCCAGCAGTTATCGGGGGGACAATGAGCAGTTCTTC. It is translated as CASSYRGDNEQFF.

The chain uses TRBV20-1 and TRBJ2-7, with D tentatively TRBD1 or TRBD2 (5 bases each). The CDR3 is 13 residues long. The V gene's germline CDR1 is DFQATT and CDR2 SNEGSKA (reference sequence). Deletions cut 4 bases from V and 2 bases from J, with 12 bases between. The CDR3 DNA reads TGCAGTGCTACCGGGACCCGGACCTACGAGCAGTACTTC. Residues: CSATGTRTYEQYF.

This clonotype was seen a handful of times. CDR3 sequence (DNA): TGTGCCAGCAGCCTCGAACCCTCGAACACTGAAGCTTTCTTT. Translated, it gives CASSLEPSNTEAFF. The gene calls are TRBV6-5 and TRBJ1-1; D remains unclear. CDR3 size: 14 residues. V lost 6 bases to trimming and J lost 1 base, with 12 bases between them. Germline V gene lookup returns CDR1 MNHEY and CDR2 SVGAGI.

This clonotype occurred a few times. This chain links TRBV5-1 with TRBJ2-7; 12 bases map to TRBD2. The ends lost 3 bases at V and 3 bases at J; junction bases unmatched: 4. This CDR3 is 15 amino acids long. In germline, CDR1 is SGHRS, CDR2 YFSETQ. DNA of the CDR3: TGCGCCAGCAGCTCTGGACTAGCGGGGCGCTACGAGCAGTACGTC. Translating gives CASSSGLAGRYEQYV.

This clonotype was seen ten or more times. The chain links TRBV29-1 to TRBJ2-3; D call uncertain. Germline values: CDR1 SQVTM, CDR2 ANQGSEA. The ends were cut back, 3 bases at V and 6 bases at J, with 19 bases in the middle. The CDR3 has 15 residues. In DNA form, the CDR3 reads TGCAGCGTTGACCTAGGAGTGCTGAGTGTGGATACGCAGTATTTT. Residues: CSVDLGVLSVDTQYF.

This clonotype has a count of ten or more. V usage is TRBV9 and J usage is TRBJ2-5; D may be TRBD1 or TRBD2 (5 bases each). The CDR3 extends over 14 amino acids. From germline, CDR1 is SGDLS and CDR2 YYNGEE. V dropped 3 bases and J dropped 4 bases, with 13 bases sitting between them. In DNA form, the CDR3 reads TGTGCCAGCAGCGAAACGGGGCTCCGAGAGACCCAGTACTTC. As protein: CASSETGLRETQYF.

The chain recombines TRBV2 with TRBJ2-7, with a tentative D call TRBD2 (6 bases). Germline V gene sequence: CDR1 SNHLY, CDR2 FYNNEI. Trimming removed 8 bases from V and 1 base from J, with 18 bases in between. This CDR3 has 15 residues. The CDR3 region is CASCRGTYESYEQYV. Here the CDR3 DNA reads TGTGCCAGCTGCCGCGGGACGTACGAATCCTACGAGCAGTACGTC.

For the CDR3, the DNA is TGTGCCAGCAGTTTGACAGTACAGAACACTGAAGCTTTCTTT. This codes for CASSLTVQNTEAFF. The J gene is TRBJ1-1, the V gene TRBV12-3 or TRBV12-4; maybe TRBD1 (5 bases). The CDR3 totals 14 residues. Between the trimmed V and J ends, which lost 3 bases and 1 base, there was a span of 9 bases.